The 29 T cell receptor beta chains below were found in one sample sequenced in a study of OX40 agonist ivuxolimab in advanced cancers. Profiling relied on immunoSEQ multiplex PCR, and the TCRdb table lists in-frame clones only, not all of them. The sample lists approximately 90,000 clones, less than 95% occurring once. This specimen was CD4+ or CD8+ T cells sorted from blood, taken in a trial of the OX40 agonist ivuxolimab. The receptor set was obtained from an adult with an advanced solid tumor such as melanoma, head and neck, liver or kidney cancer.

CDR3 in amino acids: CASRPTGGGEQFF. In nucleotides, the CDR3 is TGTGCCAGCAGACCTACAGGGGGCGGTGAGCAGTTCTTC. The chain employs TRBV2 and TRBJ2-1; 9 bases are shared with TRBD1. The CDR3 extends over 13 amino acids. J lost 9 bases, V lost 6 bases, and 6 bases had no gene match. The germline V gene encodes CDR1 SNHLY and CDR2 FYNNEI.

V is TRBV7-2 and J is TRBJ2-2, with 8 bases identical to TRBD1. The CDR3 length is 15 residues. Looked up from germline, CDR1 is SGHTA and CDR2 is FQGNSA. Trimming cost V 5 bases and J 1 base; bases outside gene matches: 3. The CDR3 loop reads CASSPTGGNTGELFF. CDR3 in DNA: TGTGCCAGCAGCCCTACAGGGGGGAACACCGGGGAGCTGTTTTTT.

The V gene is TRBV6-1, the J gene TRBJ2-7; 7 positions agree with TRBD2. Trimming cost V 5 bases and J 4 bases; bases outside gene matches: 5. CDR1 is MNHNS, CDR2 SASEGT, per germline. CDR3 length equals 13 residues. The DNA for the CDR3 is TGTGCCAGCAGTCCCCCCGGGGGGTACGAGCAGTACTTC. This sequence encodes CASSPPGGYEQYF.

The chain joins TRBV6-6 to TRBJ2-5; TRBD2 is a possible D gene (6 bases). V lost 0 bases to trimming and J lost 3 bases, with 14 bases between them. This CDR3 region has 16 residues. Germline values: CDR1 MNHNY, CDR2 SVGAGI (reference sequence). The CDR3 spells CASSYSALGGKETQYF. The CDR3 nucleotides read TGTGCCAGCAGTTACTCTGCCTTGGGGGGAAAAGAGACCCAGTACTTC.

V gene TRBV6-5 combines with J gene TRBJ2-1; 12 bases align to TRBD2. The ends lost 7 bases at V and 3 bases at J; junction bases unmatched: 4. The germline gives CDR1 MNHEY, CDR2 SVGAGI. The CDR3 has 15 residues. CDR3 amino acids: CASIGTSGYYNEQFF. CDR3 coding DNA: TGTGCCAGCATTGGGACTAGCGGGTACTACAATGAGCAGTTCTTC.

The J gene is TRBJ2-2, the V gene TRBV7-3; D may match TRBD1 or TRBD2 (6 bases each). CDR1 is SGHTA and CDR2 is FQGTGA in the germline V gene. The CDR3 consists of 16 residues. The V gene lost 3 bases and the J gene lost 0 bases, with 11 bases spanning the gap. The CDR3 is CASSFLGGTNTGELFF. CDR3 bases: TGTGCCAGCAGCTTCCTAGGGGGGACGAACACCGGGGAGCTGTTTTTT.

This clone has a single count. This chain links TRBV27 with TRBJ1-5, with no clear D. CDR3 size: 14 residues. V was trimmed by 2 bases and J by 0 bases, leaving 5 bases between them. The V gene's germline CDR1 is MNHEY and CDR2 SMNVEV (reference sequence). CDR3 loop: CASSLGYSNQPQHF. CDR3 in DNA: TGTGCCAGCAGTTTAGGGTATAGCAATCAGCCCCAGCATTTT.

The genes are TRBV5-6 and TRBJ2-2; D might be TRBD1 (7 bases). CDR3 length: 19 residues. Germline CDR1 SGHDT, CDR2 YYEEEE. Trimming took 4 bases from V and 2 from J, leaving 24 bases between them. The DNA of the CDR3 is TGTGCCAGCAGCCCTCTTACAGGGGCAGTGGGAGGTAACACCGGGGAGCTGTTTTTT. This sequence encodes CASSPLTGAVGGNTGELFF.

The rearrangement joins TRBV11-3 to TRBJ1-5; possible D gene TRBD1, 5 bases. The V end lost 5 bases, the J end lost 2 bases, and 13 bases lay between the germline ends. Germline assignment: CDR1 SGHNT and CDR2 YENEEA. The length of the CDR3 is 15 residues. The CDR3 loop is CASSPSGEGNQPQHF. The DNA for the CDR3 is TGTGCCAGCAGCCCGTCGGGGGAGGGCAATCAGCCCCAGCATTTT.

The chain is built from TRBV11-2 and TRBJ1-1; a weak D match, TRBD1 (5 bases). Germline loops: CDR1 SGHAT, CDR2 FQNNGV. This CDR3 contains 15 residues. Trimming stripped 5 bases from V and 7 bases from J, with 20 bases between. The CDR3 sequence: CASSPATGPLFEAFF. The DNA for the CDR3 is TGTGCCAGCAGCCCAGCCACAGGACCTCTCTTTGAAGCTTTCTTT.

This chain connects TRBV30 to TRBJ2-7; D not certain. V was trimmed by 2 bases and J by 5 bases, leaving 4 bases between them. From germline, CDR1 is GTSNPN and CDR2 SVGIG (reference sequence). This CDR3 is 10 amino acids long. CDR3 in DNA: TGTGCCTGGAGTAAGAACGAGCAGTACTTC. Amino acids: CAWSKNEQYF. The full variable domain, rest sourced from reference TRBV30 and TRBJ2-7, is SQTIHQWPATLVQPVGSPLSLECTVEGTSNPNLYWYRQAAGRGLQLLFYSVGIGQISSEVPQNLSASRPQDRQFILSSKKLLLSDSGFYLCAWSKNEQYFGPGTRLTVT.

V is TRBV5-1 and J is TRBJ2-7, with 8 bases that match TRBD1. The CDR3 contains 14 residues. The germline V gene has CDR1 SGHRS and CDR2 YFSETQ. The V segment lost 5 bases and the J segment 6 bases; nucleotides outside the gene matches: 10. CDR3: CASSFDDRGLEQYF. The CDR3 DNA sequence: TGCGCCAGCAGTTTTGACGACAGGGGACTCGAGCAGTACTTC.

The chain is built from TRBV7-9 and TRBJ2-5; 8 nucleotides agree with TRBD1. Unmatched junction bases numbered 6, after V lost 4 bases and J lost 5 bases. Germline V gene sequence: CDR1 SEHNR, CDR2 FQNEAQ (reference sequence). The CDR3 runs 14 residues. The CDR3 here is CASSSGQERETQYF. The DNA for the CDR3 is TGTGCCAGCAGCTCGGGACAGGAACGGGAGACCCAGTACTTC.

This chain links TRBV7-2 with TRBJ2-3; no clear D gene. V lost 5 bases and J 1 base, leaving 13 bases between the germline ends. Germline V gene data show CDR1 as SGHTA and CDR2 as FQGNSA. The CDR3 covers 15 residues. CDR3 nucleotide sequence: TGTGCCAGCAGCCCAACCACTTGGCGCACAGATACGCAGTATTTT. Protein sequence: CASSPTTWRTDTQYF.

The chain employs TRBV7-9 and TRBJ2-7; D call uncertain. The germline CDR1 and CDR2 sequences are SEHNR and FQNEAQ (reference sequence). The CDR3 consists of 15 residues. Trimming left V 1 base short and J 0 bases short, with 10 bases between. DNA for the CDR3: TGTGCCAGCAGCTTAGTAGAACGGACCTCCTACGAGCAGTACTTC. It encodes CASSLVERTSYEQYF. The full variable domain, completed using reference TRBV7-9 and TRBJ2-7, is DTGVSQNPRHKITKRGQNVTFRCDPISEHNRLYWYRQTLGQGPEFLTYFQNEAQLEKSRLLSDRFSAERPKGSFSTLEIQRTEQGDSAMYLCASSLVERTSYEQYFGPGTRLTVT.

The chain is built from TRBV15 and TRBJ2-5; perhaps TRBD2 as D (6 bases). The germline V gene has CDR1 LNHNV and CDR2 YYDKDF (reference sequence). V shed 0 bases and J shed 5 bases, with 10 bases lying between them. CDR3 length: 14 amino acids. The CDR3 here is CATSRDPGVETQYF. Written as DNA, the CDR3 is TGTGCCACCAGCAGAGATCCGGGGGTGGAGACCCAGTACTTC.

The CDR3 loop is CASSLEAGTSADTQYF. The CDR3 nucleotides read TGTGCCAGCAGCTTAGAGGCCGGAACTAGCGCCGATACGCAGTATTTT. The chain is built from TRBV11-3 and TRBJ2-3; TRBD2 matches at 7 bases. This CDR3 comprises 16 residues. Looked up from germline, CDR1 is SGHNT and CDR2 is YENEEA. Unmatched junction bases numbered 9, after V lost 0 bases and J lost 6 bases.

The rearrangement uses TRBV7-9 and TRBJ2-1; D gene unclear. The V and J ends lost 4 bases and 5 bases respectively, with 24 bases between them. Looked up from germline, CDR1 is SEHNR and CDR2 is FQNEAQ (reference sequence). This CDR3 has 18 amino acids. CDR3 residues: CASSWPQEIQLRDNEQFF. CDR3 in DNA: TGTGCCAGCAGCTGGCCTCAGGAGATCCAGCTAAGAGACAATGAGCAGTTCTTC. The whole variable domain, remainder taken from reference TRBV7-9 and TRBJ2-1, is DTGVSQNPRHKITKRGQNVTFRCDPISEHNRLYWYRQTLGQGPEFLTYFQNEAQLEKSRLLSDRFSAERPKGSFSTLEIQRTEQGDSAMYLCASSWPQEIQLRDNEQFFGPGTRLTVL.

V and J are TRBV4-2 and TRBJ2-1; possible D gene TRBD2, 5 bases. CDR1 is LGHNA and CDR2 is YNFKEQ in the germline V gene. The CDR3 sequence is 16 residues long. Trimming shortened V by 4 bases and J by 8 bases, and 21 bases separated the two germline ends. The CDR3 sequence: CASSPRFGRAADEQFF. Here the CDR3 DNA reads TGTGCCAGCAGCCCCCGGTTTGGGCGGGCGGCCGATGAGCAGTTCTTC.

The gene calls are TRBV7-6 and TRBJ2-3, with 13 bases matching TRBD2. This CDR3 contains 16 residues. V shed 5 bases and J 4 bases; nucleotides not matched to a gene: 6. Germline V gene data show CDR1 as SGHVS and CDR2 as FNYEAQ. CDR3 in DNA: TGTGCCAGCAGCGTGTGGACTAGCGGGAGAGCAGATACGCAGTATTTT. Translation: CASSVWTSGRADTQYF. Together with reference TRBV7-6 and TRBJ2-3, the CDR3 gives the full variable domain: GAGVSQSPRYKVTKRGQDVALRCDPISGHVSLYWYRQALGQGPEFLTYFNYEAQQDKSGLPNDRFSAERPEGSISTLTIQRTEQRDSAMYRCASSVWTSGRADTQYFGPGTRLTVL.

This sequence joins TRBV4-2 and TRBJ2-1, with TRBD2 matching over 13 bases. Germline CDR1 and CDR2: LGHNA and YNFKEQ. The CDR3 loop spans 18 amino acids. V was pared by 4 bases and J by 4 bases, with 10 bases of the junction left unmatched. Written as DNA, the CDR3 is TGTGCCAGCAGCCCTCGGACTAGCGGGAGCGGGGTGTACAATGAGCAGTTCTTC. As protein: CASSPRTSGSGVYNEQFF.

This clone was seen just once. J is TRBJ2-1 and V is TRBV4-1; D unresolved. Trimming pared 1 base from V and 5 bases from J, leaving 6 bases between. CDR1 and CDR2 from the germline V gene are MGHRA and YSYEKL. This CDR3 region has 13 residues. In DNA, the CDR3 is TGCGCCAGCAGCCAAGGGGTCAACAATGAGCAGTTCTTC. Its translation: CASSQGVNNEQFF.

This clone turned up a few times. The V call is TRBV2, the J call TRBJ1-5, with D maybe TRBD1 (6 bases). The CDR3 length is 15 residues. Germline CDR1 SNHLY, CDR2 FYNNEI. With 5 bases removed from V and 7 bases from J, the gap between germline ends came to 18 bases. The CDR3 DNA sequence: TGTGCCAGCAGTTGGGAACAGGGAGGCGGCCAGCCCCAGCATTTT. Its translation: CASSWEQGGGQPQHF.

V gene TRBV11-3 combines with J gene TRBJ2-3; D tentatively fits TRBD1 or TRBD2 (5 bases each). The CDR3 runs 15 residues. V was clipped by 0 bases and J by 3 bases, with 10 bases between them. Germline V CDR1 and CDR2: SGHNT, YENEEA. CDR3 sequence: CASSLEGVSTDTQYF. The CDR3 region has the DNA TGTGCCAGCAGCTTAGAGGGGGTTTCAACAGATACGCAGTATTTT.

The rearrangement uses TRBV9 and TRBJ2-3; 9 nucleotides align to TRBD2. The CDR3 has 16 residues. Germline lookup yields CDR1 SGDLS and CDR2 YYNGEE. V was pared by 0 bases and J by 2 bases, with 4 bases of the junction left unmatched. For the CDR3, the DNA is TGTGCCAGCAGCGTAGGACTAGCGGACTCCACAGATACGCAGTATTTT. It codes for CASSVGLADSTDTQYF.

V is TRBV5-4 and J is TRBJ2-3, with 7 bases aligning to TRBD2. In germline, CDR1 is SGHNT, CDR2 YYREEE (reference sequence). J lost 1 base, V lost 4 bases, and 9 bases had no gene match. This CDR3 is 16 amino acids long. The CDR3 nucleotides are TGTGCCAGCAGCGCGGGACTAACCACGCGCACAGATACGCAGTATTTT. As protein: CASSAGLTTRTDTQYF.

The chain uses TRBV7-9 and TRBJ2-1; 11 bases align to TRBD2. The CDR3 is 16 amino acids. J lost 2 bases, V lost 5 bases, and 5 bases had no gene match. Germline V CDR1 and CDR2: SEHNR, FQNEAQ (reference sequence). Here the CDR3 DNA reads TGTGCCAGCAGCACGACACTAGCGGGAGCCTACAATGAGCAGTTCTTC. Protein sequence: CASSTTLAGAYNEQFF. Drawing the rest from reference TRBV7-9 and TRBJ2-1, the complete variable domain is DTGVSQNPRHKITKRGQNVTFRCDPISEHNRLYWYRQTLGQGPEFLTYFQNEAQLEKSRLLSDRFSAERPKGSFSTLEIQRTEQGDSAMYLCASSTTLAGAYNEQFFGPGTRLTVL.

Note on this clone: Mismatch with germline at one junction end may stem from a read error. The chain uses TRBV7-3 and TRBJ2-3, with D perhaps TRBD2 (5 bases). CDR1 is SGHTA, CDR2 FQGTGA, per germline. The CDR3 is made up of 13 amino acids. CDR3 coding DNA: TGTGCCAGCAGCATAACTAGGGCAGATACGCAGTATTTT. Translated: CASSITRADTQYF.

The chain uses TRBV7-9 and TRBJ1-1; D is unclear. Germline lookup yields CDR1 SEHNR and CDR2 FQNEAQ (reference sequence). There are 14 residues in the CDR3. V dropped 7 bases and J dropped 3 bases, with 15 bases sitting between them. CDR3 loop: CASTSEGWDTEAFF. CDR3 coding DNA: TGTGCCAGCACCTCAGAGGGTTGGGACACTGAAGCTTTCTTT.